The T cell receptor beta chain described here comes from a study of T cells in localized non-small cell lung cancer. General study findings and limits: Clonality of T cells reached its maximum in uninvolved adjacent lung, surpassing tumor. Longer overall survival was seen with higher T cell density measured in blood. Sequencing covered just one tumor region, so heterogeneity cannot be ruled out.

Some clones are missing from TCRdb's copy, which holds only in-frame ones; the method was immunoSEQ multiplex PCR. The sample lists fewer than 20,000 clones; around four fifths were seen once. About this clone itself: Its antigen is unidentified.

The length of the CDR3 is 13 residues. The V end was cut by 4 bases, the J end by 7 bases, with 11 bases between. CDR1 is SNHLY and CDR2 is FYNNEI in the germline V gene. This receptor was obtained from a male donor aged 60 or older with stage III lung adenocarcinoma. This chain links TRBV2 with TRBJ1-5; no reliable D call. The sequenced sample was peripheral blood, obtained before any cancer treatment. CDR3 nucleotides: TGTGCCAGCAGTGCCCGGACTTTACAGCCCCAGCATTTT. This translates into CASSARTLQPQHF.